The 30 T cell receptor beta chains below were found in one sample sequenced in a study of identical twins. TCRdb re-analysed the 5' RACE reads in MiXCR, keeping a single row per CDR3 protein. The data show under 300,000 distinct CDR3 sequences, about 13% seen once. These data also formed part of another study, on yellow fever vaccine responses in identical twins.

The sequencing input was memory (CD45RO+) T cells sorted from blood. Receptors were obtained from a young woman in good health.

In this sample, this clonotype turned up a few times. This chain links TRBV6-1 with TRBJ2-7, with D hard to call. Trimming removed 6 bases from V and 3 bases from J, with 21 bases in between. Germline loops: CDR1 MNHNS, CDR2 SASEGT. This CDR3 spans 16 amino acids. The CDR3 coding sequence is TGTGCCAGCAGAAAAGCCCTCCTCCAGCCAAGCTACGAGCAGTACTTC. It is translated as CASRKALLQPSYEQYF.

This rearrangement joins TRBV9 to TRBJ1-6; D not resolved. Trimming took off 3 bases at V and 7 bases at J, with 11 bases between the two ends. Germline CDR1 reads SGDLS; CDR2 reads YYNGEE. This CDR3 region has 14 residues. CDR3 region: CASSATDTNSPLHF. DNA of the CDR3: TGTGCCAGCAGCGCAACAGACACCAATTCACCCCTCCACTTT.

The CDR3 is CASSLAWTTQETQYF. The CDR3 DNA is TGTGCCAGCAGTTTAGCCTGGACCACGCAAGAGACCCAGTACTTC. The V call is TRBV12-3 or TRBV12-4, the J call TRBJ2-5; D is ambiguous. The CDR3 runs to 15 residues. Between the trimmed V and J ends, which lost 0 bases and 2 bases, there was a span of 10 bases.

The CDR3 DNA is TGCAGTGCTCCGGCTGGCGGGAGGGCCGCAGATACGCAGTATTTT. Translated: CSAPAGGRAADTQYF. The gene calls are TRBV20-1 and TRBJ2-3; TRBD2 matches at 9 bases. The CDR3 loop spans 15 amino acids. V shed 5 bases and J 4 bases; nucleotides not matched to a gene: 10. Germline V gene sequence: CDR1 DFQATT, CDR2 SNEGSKA (reference sequence).

This clonotype was counted only a few times. The chain carries TRBV20-1 and TRBJ2-3; 8 positions match TRBD2. V lost 5 bases to trimming and J lost 0 bases; unmatched junction nucleotides: 10. The CDR3 runs to 16 residues. Germline CDR1 is DFQATT and CDR2 is SNEGSKA (reference sequence). The CDR3 here is CSADRYSGASTDTQYF. In DNA, the CDR3 is TGCAGTGCTGATCGATATAGCGGGGCAAGCACAGATACGCAGTATTTT.

The chain couples TRBV4-3 to TRBJ2-6; D may correspond to TRBD1 or TRBD2 (5 bases each). Trimming removed 1 base from V and 4 bases from J, with 8 bases in between. CDR1 LGHNA and CDR2 YSLEER come from the germline V gene. The CDR3 totals 15 residues. The CDR3 protein is CASSQGRDGANVLTF. CDR3 in DNA: TGCGCCAGCAGCCAAGGAAGGGACGGGGCCAACGTCCTGACTTTC.

A few counts support this clonotype. J is TRBJ2-1 and V is TRBV13; D possibly corresponds to TRBD2 (6 bases). The V gene lost 5 bases and the J gene lost 0 bases, with 11 bases spanning the gap. The V gene's germline CDR1 is PRHDT and CDR2 FYEKMQ (reference sequence). This CDR3 spans 15 amino acids. The CDR3 DNA sequence: TGTGCCAGCAGCACTACCGGGGGCTCCTACAATGAGCAGTTCTTC. This gives the protein CASSTTGGSYNEQFF.

This clonotype was detected a few times. The V call is TRBV5-1, the J call TRBJ2-7; D possibly matches TRBD1 or TRBD2 (5 bases each). Deletions cut 4 bases from V and 3 bases from J, with 17 bases between. Germline CDR1 is SGHRS and CDR2 is YFSETQ. This CDR3 has 15 amino acids. The CDR3 bases are TGCGCCAGCAGCCCAATGGGGGATTCTTTCTACGAGCAGTACTTC. It codes for CASSPMGDSFYEQYF.

There are many counts of this clonotype. This rearrangement joins TRBV5-1 to TRBJ2-3; 8 bases are a match to TRBD2. Looked up from germline, CDR1 is SGHRS and CDR2 is YFSETQ. The CDR3 extends over 16 amino acids. V was pared by 4 bases and J by 1 base, with 8 bases of the junction left unmatched. CDR3 sequence reads: CASSLSAGAGTDTQYF. The CDR3 DNA is TGCGCCAGCAGCCTCTCAGCGGGGGCCGGCACAGATACGCAGTATTTT. Full variable domain (outside the CDR3, taken from reference TRBV5-1 and TRBJ2-3): KAGVTQTPRYLIKTRGQQVTLSCSPISGHRSVSWYQQTPGQGLQFLFEYFSETQRNKGNFPGRFSGRQFSNSRSEMNVSTLELGDSALYLCASSLSAGAGTDTQYFGPGTRLTVL.

This clonotype has more than one count but fewer than ten. The chain recombines TRBV24-1 with TRBJ1-1, with TRBD1 identical over 8 bases. This CDR3 spans 14 amino acids. The V gene's germline CDR1 is KGHDR and CDR2 SFDVKD. V dropped 4 bases and J dropped 5; count of bases not matched to a gene: 5. The CDR3 DNA follows: TGTGCCACCAGTGACCCCAGGGGGCCAACTGAAGCTTTCTTT. Translation: CATSDPRGPTEAFF.

This sequence joins TRBV12-3 or TRBV12-4 and TRBJ1-5; perhaps TRBD1 as D (6 bases). The CDR3 totals 14 residues. V lost 3 bases and J lost 5, with 11 bases in between. CDR3 in DNA: TGTGCCAGCAGTTTCGGACAGCCCTATCAGCCCCAGCATTTT. Its translation: CASSFGQPYQPQHF.

Only a few counts were recorded for this clonotype. This rearrangement joins TRBV7-8 to TRBJ2-3, with no clear D. The CDR3 has 16 amino acids. Germline V lookup: CDR1 SGHVS, CDR2 FQNEAQ. V lost 5 bases and J 1 base, leaving 16 bases between the germline ends. In nucleotides, the CDR3 is TGTGCCAGCAGCCCTCGAGCGAACGAGCGCACAGATACGCAGTATTTT. This translates into CASSPRANERTDTQYF.

This clonotype came up once. DNA for the CDR3: TGTGCCAGCAGCGTTGGACAGGGAACTAATGAAAAACTGTTTTTT. Its translation: CASSVGQGTNEKLFF. The chain carries TRBV7-3 and TRBJ1-4; 8 bases are a match to TRBD1. The CDR3 runs to 15 residues. V gave up 5 bases and J gave up 1 base; unmatched junction bases: 3. CDR1 and CDR2 from the germline V gene are SGHTA and FQGTGA.

The J gene is TRBJ1-2, the V gene TRBV5-6; D uncertain. CDR1 is SGHDT and CDR2 is YYEEEE in the germline V gene. Trimming removed 2 bases at V and 8 bases at J, with 7 bases between. This CDR3 contains 11 residues. The DNA for the CDR3 is TGTGCCAGCAGCTTTGAGGGAGGCTACACCTTC. It encodes CASSFEGGYTF.

This clonotype was seen more than once but under ten times. The V and J genes are TRBV4-2 and TRBJ2-5, with 14 positions matching TRBD2. The CDR3 contains 19 residues. The V gene's germline CDR1 is LGHNA and CDR2 YNFKEQ. Trimming at V came to 6 bases and at J to 2 bases, leaving 14 bases not matched to a gene. The CDR3 bases are TGTGCCAGCAGAAAAGAACCGGGACTAGCGGGAGTAGGGCAAGAGACCCAGTACTTC. Translation: CASRKEPGLAGVGQETQYF.

This clonotype was seen at least ten times. V usage is TRBV29-1 and J usage is TRBJ2-7; 7 bases match TRBD2. This CDR3 has 15 amino acids. Germline V lookup: CDR1 SQVTM, CDR2 ANQGSEA. Unmatched junction bases numbered 5, after V lost 0 bases and J lost 0 bases. Here the CDR3 reads CSVEDRTRSSYEQYF. Written as DNA, the CDR3 is TGCAGCGTTGAAGATCGGACTAGGAGCTCCTACGAGCAGTACTTC.

In its sample, this clonotype was seen a few times. This chain connects TRBV20-1 to TRBJ2-3; 7 bases match TRBD2. CDR1 and CDR2 from the germline V gene are DFQATT and SNEGSKA (reference sequence). Trimming removed 6 bases from V and 2 bases from J; junction bases left unmatched: 14. The CDR3 has 16 amino acids. The CDR3 is CSADLSGGLYTDTQYF. CDR3 nucleotide sequence: TGCAGTGCCGACCTTTCCGGGGGGTTATACACAGATACGCAGTATTTT.

The chain carries TRBV2 and TRBJ1-1; D not resolved. CDR3 size: 14 residues. Trimming removed 4 bases from V and 0 bases from J, with 9 bases in between. Germline V gives CDR1 SNHLY, CDR2 FYNNEI. In DNA, the CDR3 is TGTGCCAGCAGTGTCGAAGCTATGAACACTGAAGCTTTCTTT. It codes for CASSVEAMNTEAFF.

This clonotype has a count of ten or more. The V call is TRBV12-3 or TRBV12-4, the J call TRBJ2-3, with 7 bases aligning to TRBD1. The length of the CDR3 is 15 residues. Germline trimming cut 6 bases from V and 8 bases from J; bases unmatched to any gene: 14. Here the CDR3 reads CASRGLTGTGGTQYF. CDR3 bases: TGTGCCAGCAGGGGATTGACAGGGACCGGAGGTACGCAGTATTTT.

This clonotype was seen a handful of times. This chain uses TRBV12-3 or TRBV12-4 with TRBJ1-4; the D gene is possibly TRBD1 (6 bases). Trimming left V 8 bases short and J 5 bases short, with 12 bases between. The CDR3 loop spans 13 amino acids. For the CDR3, the DNA is TGTGCCAGCGGAGACAGGCCAAATGAAAAACTGTTTTTT. It is translated as CASGDRPNEKLFF.

The chain recombines TRBV29-1 with TRBJ2-3; 7 nucleotides line up with TRBD1. The germline CDR1 and CDR2 sequences are SQVTM and ANQGSEA. V dropped 7 bases and J dropped 2; count of bases not matched to a gene: 6. The CDR3 loop spans 13 amino acids. The CDR3 region is CSGGQAYTDTQYF. In DNA, the CDR3 is TGCAGCGGAGGACAGGCCTACACAGATACGCAGTATTTT.

The gene calls are TRBV28 and TRBJ2-2; 10 bases are shared with TRBD1. This CDR3 region has 15 residues. The junction had 7 bases not matched to a gene; V was cut back by 6 bases and J by 6 bases. The germline CDR1 and CDR2 sequences are MDHEN and SYDVKM. CDR3 sequence reads: CASRRDRGKSGELFF. CDR3 nucleotide sequence: TGTGCCAGCAGGCGGGACAGGGGCAAATCCGGGGAGCTGTTTTTT.

This chain joins TRBV12-3 or TRBV12-4 and TRBJ2-4; D unclear. The V end was cut by 6 bases, the J end by 7 bases, with 16 bases between. The CDR3 sequence is 14 residues long. CDR3: CASSPDQKVNIQYF. CDR3 DNA sequence: TGTGCCAGCAGCCCTGATCAGAAGGTGAACATTCAGTACTTC.

This clonotype was observed a few times. The chain employs TRBV28 and TRBJ2-2; 11 nucleotides match TRBD1. The CDR3 extends over 15 amino acids. Germline V gives CDR1 MDHEN, CDR2 SYDVKM. With 7 bases clipped from V and 6 bases from J, the junction kept 7 bases outside the gene matches. CDR3 residues: CASKRGQGAAGELFF. CDR3 sequence (DNA): TGTGCCAGCAAGAGAGGACAGGGGGCGGCCGGGGAGCTGTTTTTT.

The rearrangement uses TRBV20-1 and TRBJ1-2; 9 bases are shared with TRBD1. The CDR3 length is 15 residues. Germline-derived CDR1 and CDR2 are DFQATT and SNEGSKA (reference sequence). With 4 bases clipped from V and 3 bases from J, the junction kept 9 bases outside the gene matches. The CDR3 is CSATGTGQAHYGYTF. The CDR3 coding sequence is TGCAGTGCTACAGGGACAGGGCAAGCTCACTATGGCTACACCTTC.

In nucleotides, the CDR3 is TGTGCCAGCACTCCCGGGACCGAACATCAAGAGACCCAGTACTTC. Protein sequence: CASTPGTEHQETQYF. The chain carries TRBV2 and TRBJ2-5; the D call may be TRBD1 or TRBD2 (5 bases each). This CDR3 has 15 residues. Germline V lookup: CDR1 SNHLY, CDR2 FYNNEI. Trimming stripped 7 bases from V and 2 bases from J, with 17 bases between.

This sequence joins TRBV5-4 and TRBJ2-5, with 10 bases matching TRBD1. Unmatched junction bases numbered 21, after V lost 10 bases and J lost 0 bases. The CDR3 runs to 19 residues. In germline, CDR1 is SGHNT, CDR2 YYREEE (reference sequence). CDR3 sequence reads: CAFSNQKTGGTPYQETQYF. The CDR3, as DNA: TGTGCCTTCAGCAATCAGAAGACAGGGGGCACTCCTTACCAAGAGACCCAGTACTTC.

This clonotype has ten or more counts. V usage is TRBV7-9 and J usage is TRBJ2-1; TRBD1 matches 11 bases. V lost 9 bases to trimming and J lost 5 bases; unmatched junction nucleotides: 6. The CDR3 contains 14 residues. Germline lookup yields CDR1 SEHNR and CDR2 FQNEAQ (reference sequence). CDR3 nucleotide sequence: TGTGCCAGATCAGGACAGGGGGCGGACAATGAGCAGTTCTTC. Protein product: CARSGQGADNEQFF.

This clonotype was recorded many times. The V and J genes are TRBV12-3 or TRBV12-4 and TRBJ2-2, with a tentative D call TRBD2 (5 bases). The CDR3 has 14 residues. V lost 2 bases and J 5 bases, leaving 9 bases between the germline ends. The DNA of the CDR3 is TGTGCCAGCAGTTTATTTGGCGGGACCGGGGAGCTGTTTTTT. Translation: CASSLFGGTGELFF.

The chain is built from TRBV28 and TRBJ1-3, with TRBD1 matching 12 bases. Germline CDR1 and CDR2: MDHEN and SYDVKM. CDR3 size: 16 residues. With 4 bases clipped from V and 9 bases from J, the junction kept 10 bases outside the gene matches. The CDR3 is CASSSPSGQGAFTIYF. In DNA form, the CDR3 reads TGTGCCAGCAGTTCCCCGTCGGGACAGGGGGCCTTCACCATATATTTT.